What follows describes a single T cell receptor (beta chain). UMI-labeled 5' RACE yielded the TCR beta libraries. TCRdb re-analyzed the 5' RACE reads; it lists each CDR3 protein once, without DNA. This sample's table reports almost 9,500 distinct CDR3 sequences. These data originate in a study of human CD8 memory T cell subsets. The CDR3 is made up of 14 amino acids. CDR1 DFQATT and CDR2 SNEGSKA come from the germline V gene (reference sequence). Sequenced: CD8+ T cells from PBMCs. The gene calls are TRBV20-1 and TRBJ2-7; TCRdb designates TRBD1, a call that cannot be tested without DNA. The receptor comes from a human donor in good health. CDR3 amino acids: CSARGNRASYEQYF.